This T cell receptor beta chain comes out of a study of CD8 T cells in Susac syndrome. RNA was extracted with the RNeasy kit, and a quantity of about 0.5 to 1 ug was reverse transcribed using random hexamers. TCRdb independently ran MiXCR on the immunoSEQ multiplex PCR reads; one entry per CDR3 protein. Here the sample spans roughly 80,000 distinct CDR3 sequences, roughly 94% being singletons. The CDR3 has 17 amino acids. CDR1 and CDR2 from the germline V gene are SGHAT and FQNNGV. Unmatched junction bases numbered 7, after V lost 4 bases and J lost 2 bases. Of note for this clonotype: Its antigen is unknown.

General observations from the study: Susac-specific public clones were found in total CD8+ and CD8+ TEMRA repertoires, numbering around 16 and five, respectively.

The genes are TRBV11-2 and TRBJ2-1, with 11 nucleotides matching TRBD2. The sequenced material came from CD8+ T cells from PBMCs. The sequence derives from a human donor with Susac syndrome. CDR3 nucleotide sequence: TGTGCCAGCAGCTGGAACAGACTAGCGGGGCCCTACAATGAGCAGTTCTTC. Its protein is CASSWNRLAGPYNEQFF.